This passage covers 24 T cell receptor beta chains from one sample sequenced in a study of beta chain features in type 1 diabetes. The whole isolated RNA underwent reverse transcription, so sequencing captured expressed TCRB transcripts. Using immunoSEQ multiplex PCR, the repertoire was profiled, and TCRdb retains in-frame clones only, with some absent. The sample yields 810,000 or so clones, roughly 15% seen once. The specimen was naive CD4+ T cells from blood. Every receptor here comes from a woman under 30 in good health.

The chain links TRBV28 to TRBJ2-1; no firm D call. The V end was cut by 4 bases, the J end by 8 bases, with 21 bases between. Germline lookup yields CDR1 MDHEN and CDR2 SYDVKM. The CDR3 is made up of 16 amino acids. CDR3 in amino acids: CASSSQSLGLSDEQFF. CDR3 nucleotide sequence: TGTGCCAGCAGTTCCCAAAGTCTCGGTTTATCGGATGAGCAGTTCTTC.

This chain connects TRBV11-2 to TRBJ1-1; weak D call: TRBD1 (5 bases). Germline V gene lookup returns CDR1 SGHAT and CDR2 FQNNGV. Trimming pared 1 base from V and 3 bases from J, leaving 9 bases between. The CDR3 totals 14 residues. CDR3 protein: CASSLVRGDTEAFF. CDR3 nucleotide sequence: TGTGCCAGCAGCTTAGTTAGAGGGGACACTGAAGCTTTCTTT.

This clone was observed a handful of times. The V call is TRBV7-2, the J call TRBJ2-5, with 7 bases matching TRBD2. The CDR3 extends over 17 amino acids. Germline CDR1 is SGHTA and CDR2 is FQGNSA. V gave up 6 bases and J gave up 4 bases; unmatched junction bases: 17. For the CDR3, the DNA is TGTGCCAGCAGTCTAATCGGGGCGGGAGTGCGTATAGAGACCCAGTACTTC. Its translation: CASSLIGAGVRIETQYF.

The rearrangement links TRBV4-3 to TRBJ2-7; D is unresolved. The V end lost 6 bases, the J end lost 3 bases, and 12 bases lay between the germline ends. The CDR3 runs to 13 residues. Looked up from germline, CDR1 is LGHNA and CDR2 is YSLEER. CDR3 sequence (DNA): TGCGCCAGCAGAGAACACACCTACTACGAGCAGTACTTC. This encodes CASREHTYYEQYF.

Only a few counts were recorded for this clone. This chain connects TRBV5-4 to TRBJ2-3; D possibly corresponds to TRBD1 (5 bases). The CDR3 contains 15 residues. Germline values: CDR1 SGHNT, CDR2 YYREEE (reference sequence). Trimming took 4 bases from V and 4 from J, leaving 16 bases between them. CDR3 coding DNA: TGTGCCAGCAGCCAAGGGGCCCTGGTTGCAGATACGCAGTATTTT. Translating it yields CASSQGALVADTQYF.

This clone was counted only a few times. The chain uses TRBV13 and TRBJ2-3, with TRBD1 matching 7 bases. The CDR3 contains 15 residues. After removal of 4 bases from V and 3 bases from J, the junction contained 7 bases not matched to a gene. Germline CDR1 PRHDT, CDR2 FYEKMQ (reference sequence). CDR3 sequence: CASSYRQGVTDTQYF. In DNA, the CDR3 is TGTGCCAGCAGCTACCGACAGGGTGTAACAGATACGCAGTATTTT.

This clone was found once. The gene calls are TRBV2 and TRBJ2-5; 11 bases agree with TRBD1. CDR3 length equals 15 residues. From germline, CDR1 is SNHLY and CDR2 FYNNEI. J lost 4 bases, V lost 2 bases, and 3 bases had no gene match. The DNA for the CDR3 is TGTGCCAGCAGTGAATTTGGGACAGGGGGAGAGACCCAGTACTTC. Encoded protein: CASSEFGTGGETQYF.

This clone turned up a few times. This chain uses TRBV27 with TRBJ2-3, with TRBD2 matching 10 bases. The germline V gene encodes CDR1 MNHEY and CDR2 SMNVEV (reference sequence). Unmatched junction bases numbered 4, after V lost 1 base and J lost 0 bases. CDR3 length equals 17 residues. CDR3 residues: CASSLWATSGSTDTQYF. Here the CDR3 DNA reads TGTGCCAGCAGTTTATGGGCGACTAGCGGGAGCACAGATACGCAGTATTTT.

This clone has just a few counts. The chain has TRBV6-5 and TRBJ2-5; D ambiguous. The V and J ends lost 5 bases and 5 bases respectively, with 12 bases between them. Germline loops: CDR1 MNHEY, CDR2 SVGAGI. The CDR3 contains 13 residues. The CDR3 spells CASSNSWYETQYF. The CDR3 DNA follows: TGTGCCAGCAGTAATTCTTGGTATGAGACCCAGTACTTC.

The CDR3 DNA reads as TGTGCCAGCAGTCGCGGACAGGGGGCACGCGAGCAGTACTTC. It encodes CASSRGQGAREQYF. This rearrangement joins TRBV6-5 to TRBJ2-7; TRBD1 aligns across 11 bases. Unmatched junction bases numbered 6, after V lost 5 bases and J lost 6 bases. The germline V gene encodes CDR1 MNHEY and CDR2 SVGAGI. The CDR3 is 14 residues long.

The DNA for the CDR3 is TGTGCCAGCAGCTCATCGGTTCCCCCTAATCAGCCCCAGCATTTT. Protein product: CASSSSVPPNQPQHF. The chain uses TRBV7-2 and TRBJ1-5; D remains unclear. CDR3 length: 15 residues. The ends were cut back, 4 bases at V and 4 bases at J, with 14 bases in the middle. The germline CDR1 and CDR2 sequences are SGHTA and FQGNSA.

Details on this clone: The sample holds other DNA sequences that translate to the same CDR3. The rearrangement uses TRBV25-1 and TRBJ1-4; 9 nucleotides match TRBD1. Germline CDR1 reads MGHDK; CDR2 reads SYGVNS. Trimming at V came to 4 bases and at J to 0 bases, leaving 3 bases not matched to a gene. The length of the CDR3 is 16 residues. The CDR3 nucleotides read TGTGCCAGCAGTGGAGACAGGGGGACAACTAATGAAAAACTGTTTTTT. Translation gives CASSGDRGTTNEKLFF.

The CDR3 DNA sequence: TGTGCCAGCAGCTTACGAGCCGTCCCCAGGTCAGATACGCAGTATTTT. This encodes CASSLRAVPRSDTQYF. This chain connects TRBV7-6 to TRBJ2-3, with unresolved D. Germline values: CDR1 SGHVS, CDR2 FNYEAQ. V dropped 2 bases and J dropped 4 bases, with 16 bases sitting between them. CDR3 length: 16 residues.

The V and J genes are TRBV11-2 and TRBJ2-1; TRBD2 agrees at 9 bases. With 5 bases clipped from V and 6 bases from J, the junction kept 8 bases outside the gene matches. This CDR3 is 15 amino acids long. Germline CDR1 and CDR2: SGHAT and FQNNGV. The CDR3 spells CASSGTGLATNEQFF. CDR3 bases: TGTGCCAGCAGCGGTACGGGACTAGCTACCAATGAGCAGTTCTTC.

A single count supports this clone. The chain employs TRBV7-2 and TRBJ2-3; the D gene is possibly TRBD2 (6 bases). Trimming stripped 6 bases from V and 0 bases from J, with 19 bases between. CDR3 length: 17 residues. CDR1 is SGHTA and CDR2 is FQGNSA in the germline V gene. CDR3 sequence: CASSRGGGAASTDTQYF. The CDR3 coding sequence is TGTGCCAGCAGTCGGGGAGGAGGAGCGGCTAGCACAGATACGCAGTATTTT.

The rearrangement joins TRBV15 to TRBJ2-1; TRBD2 agrees at 10 bases. The junction had 14 bases not matched to a gene; V was cut back by 5 bases and J by 4 bases. The CDR3 spans 18 residues. Germline V gene data show CDR1 as LNHNV and CDR2 as YYDKDF (reference sequence). The CDR3 sequence is CATSGASGSVTSYNEQFF. As DNA, the CDR3 is TGTGCCACCAGCGGCGCTAGCGGGAGCGTTACTTCTTACAATGAGCAGTTCTTC.

This clone was found a few times. The CDR3 sequence: CASSRRLSEEQFF. DNA for the CDR3: TGTGCCAGCAGTCGCCGGCTTAGCGAGGAGCAGTTCTTC. The V call is TRBV28, the J call TRBJ2-1, with D possibly being TRBD2 (5 bases). Germline CDR1 MDHEN, CDR2 SYDVKM. V shed 5 bases and J shed 10 bases, with 15 bases lying between them. CDR3 size: 13 residues.

This clone was detected only a few times. This chain links TRBV7-2 with TRBJ2-7; 7 bases fit TRBD1. Germline V gene data show CDR1 as SGHTA and CDR2 as FQGNSA. CDR3 length equals 17 residues. The V and J ends lost 5 bases and 1 base, in that order; junction bases with no gene match: 14. CDR3 coding DNA: TGTGCCAGCAGCCCCTGGACAGGACTTTATGCATCCTACGAGCAGTACTTC. Its protein product is CASSPWTGLYASYEQYF. The whole variable domain, remainder taken from reference TRBV7-2 and TRBJ2-7, is GAGVSQSPSNKVTEKGKDVELRCDPISGHTALYWYRQSLGQGLEFLIYFQGNSAPDKSGLPSDRFSAERTGGSVSTLTIQRTQQEDSAVYLCASSPWTGLYASYEQYFGPGTRLTVT.

This clone was counted between two and nine times. The rearrangement joins TRBV2 to TRBJ2-7, with TRBD2 matching 7 bases. The junction had 9 bases not matched to a gene; V was cut back by 2 bases and J by 5 bases. CDR3 length: 15 amino acids. Germline lookup yields CDR1 SNHLY and CDR2 FYNNEI. The CDR3 reads CASSEWGGARNEQYF. CDR3 coding DNA: TGTGCCAGCAGTGAATGGGGAGGGGCTAGGAACGAGCAGTACTTC.

The V gene is TRBV5-4, the J gene TRBJ1-1; TRBD1 might be the D (5 bases). The CDR3 has 15 residues. Germline assignment: CDR1 SGHNT and CDR2 YYREEE (reference sequence). V lost 1 base and J 2 bases, leaving 12 bases between the germline ends. CDR3 residues: CASSLPGHRNTEAFF. The DNA for the CDR3 is TGTGCCAGCAGCTTGCCCGGACACCGAAACACTGAAGCTTTCTTT.

This clone was found a few times. Different DNA sequences within this sample yield the same CDR3. The chain joins TRBV7-2 to TRBJ2-5; D gene unclear. The CDR3 is 13 residues long. V gave up 3 bases and J gave up 1 base, with 6 bases separating them. Germline V gene data show CDR1 as SGHTA and CDR2 as FQGNSA. The CDR3 DNA sequence: TGTGCCAGCAGCTTGCGGACCCAAGAGACCCAGTACTTC. Translating gives CASSLRTQETQYF.

The chain employs TRBV28 and TRBJ2-7; D remains unclear. Germline loops: CDR1 MDHEN, CDR2 SYDVKM. Trimming took off 8 bases at V and 4 bases at J, with 18 bases between the two ends. The CDR3 is made up of 14 amino acids. The DNA for the CDR3 is TGTGCCAGCCATAGCACCGACTCCTTATACGAGCAGTACTTC. It is translated as CASHSTDSLYEQYF.

This clone appeared a few times. Distinct nucleotide sequences in the sample also encode this CDR3. The chain carries TRBV28 and TRBJ2-7; 7 bases align to TRBD2. J was trimmed by 1 base and V by 4 bases; bases with no gene match: 1. There are 13 residues in the CDR3. Germline CDR1 MDHEN, CDR2 SYDVKM. The CDR3 sequence is CASSWGGSYEQYF. The DNA of the CDR3 is TGTGCCAGCAGTTGGGGAGGGTCCTACGAGCAGTACTTC.

The rearrangement joins TRBV19 to TRBJ2-3; a weak D match, TRBD2 (5 bases). The V gene lost 3 bases and the J gene lost 2 bases, with 18 bases spanning the gap. This CDR3 has 17 residues. Looked up from germline, CDR1 is LNHDA and CDR2 is SQIVND (reference sequence). CDR3 nucleotide sequence: TGTGCCAGTAGTATCGAGCGGACTCTTACACTCACAGATACGCAGTATTTT. Translation: CASSIERTLTLTDTQYF. The full variable domain, rest sourced from reference TRBV19 and TRBJ2-3, is DGGITQSPKYLFRKEGQNVTLSCEQNLNHDAMYWYRQDPGQGLRLIYYSQIVNDFQKGDIAEGYSVSREKKESFPLTVTSAQKNPTAFYLCASSIERTLTLTDTQYFGPGTRLTVL.